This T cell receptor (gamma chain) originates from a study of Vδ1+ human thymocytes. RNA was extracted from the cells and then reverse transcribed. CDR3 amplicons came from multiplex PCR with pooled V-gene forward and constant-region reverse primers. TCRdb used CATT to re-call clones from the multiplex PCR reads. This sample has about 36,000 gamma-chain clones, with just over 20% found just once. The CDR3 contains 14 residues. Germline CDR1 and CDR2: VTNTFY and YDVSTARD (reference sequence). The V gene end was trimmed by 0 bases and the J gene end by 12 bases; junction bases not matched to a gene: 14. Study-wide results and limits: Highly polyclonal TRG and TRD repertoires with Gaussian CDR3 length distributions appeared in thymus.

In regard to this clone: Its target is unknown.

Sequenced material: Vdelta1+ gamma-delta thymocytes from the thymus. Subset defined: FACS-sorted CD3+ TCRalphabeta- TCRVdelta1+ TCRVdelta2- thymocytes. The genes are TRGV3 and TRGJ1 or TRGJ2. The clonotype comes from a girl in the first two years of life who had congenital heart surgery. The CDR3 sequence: CATWDRHWGVGKLF. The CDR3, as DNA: TGTGCCACCTGGGACAGGCATTGGGGAGTGGGGAAACTCTTT.